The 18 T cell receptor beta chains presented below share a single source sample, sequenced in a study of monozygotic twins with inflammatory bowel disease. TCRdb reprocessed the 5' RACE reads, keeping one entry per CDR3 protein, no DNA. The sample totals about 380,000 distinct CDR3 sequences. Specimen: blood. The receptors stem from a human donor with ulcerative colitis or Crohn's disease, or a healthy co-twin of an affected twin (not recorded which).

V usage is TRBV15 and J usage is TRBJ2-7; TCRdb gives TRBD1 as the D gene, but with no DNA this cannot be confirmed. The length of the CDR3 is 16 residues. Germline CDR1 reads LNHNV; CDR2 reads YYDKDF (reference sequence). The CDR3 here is CATSREWPGGLYEQYF.

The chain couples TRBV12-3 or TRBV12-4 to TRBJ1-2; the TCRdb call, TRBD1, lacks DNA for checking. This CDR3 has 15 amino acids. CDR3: CASSSGGAPDYGYTF.

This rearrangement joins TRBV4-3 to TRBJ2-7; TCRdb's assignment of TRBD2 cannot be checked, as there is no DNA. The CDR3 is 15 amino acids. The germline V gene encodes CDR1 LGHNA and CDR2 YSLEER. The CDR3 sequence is CASSQDTSGFYEQYF.

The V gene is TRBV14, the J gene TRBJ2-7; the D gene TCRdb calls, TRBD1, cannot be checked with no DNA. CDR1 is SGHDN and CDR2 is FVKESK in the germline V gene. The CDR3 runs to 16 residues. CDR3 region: CASSHLGGHDFYEQYF.

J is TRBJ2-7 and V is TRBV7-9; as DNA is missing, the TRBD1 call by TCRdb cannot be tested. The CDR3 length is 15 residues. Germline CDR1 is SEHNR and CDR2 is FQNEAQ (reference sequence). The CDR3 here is CASSLDRGVWDEQYF.

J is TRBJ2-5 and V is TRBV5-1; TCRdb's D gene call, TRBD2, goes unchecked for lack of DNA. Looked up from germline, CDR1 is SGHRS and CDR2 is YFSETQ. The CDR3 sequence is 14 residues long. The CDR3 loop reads CASAIAGIQETQYF. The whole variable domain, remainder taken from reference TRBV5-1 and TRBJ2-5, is KAGVTQTPRYLIKTRGQQVTLSCSPISGHRSVSWYQQTPGQGLQFLFEYFSETQRNKGNFPGRFSGRQFSNSRSEMNVSTLELGDSALYLCASAIAGIQETQYFGPGTRLLVL.

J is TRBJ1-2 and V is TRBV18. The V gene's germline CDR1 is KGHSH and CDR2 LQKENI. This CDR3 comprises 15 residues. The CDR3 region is CASSPLDGTSSGYTF.

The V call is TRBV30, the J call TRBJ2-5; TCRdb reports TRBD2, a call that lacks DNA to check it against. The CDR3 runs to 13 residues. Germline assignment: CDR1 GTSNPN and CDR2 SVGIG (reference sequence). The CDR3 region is CAWQASGRRAQYF.

The CDR3 loop reads CASSFGQGWYEQYF. This chain links TRBV7-9 with TRBJ2-7; TCRdb designates TRBD1, a call that cannot be tested without DNA. CDR3 size: 14 residues. Germline lookup yields CDR1 SEHNR and CDR2 FQNEAQ (reference sequence).

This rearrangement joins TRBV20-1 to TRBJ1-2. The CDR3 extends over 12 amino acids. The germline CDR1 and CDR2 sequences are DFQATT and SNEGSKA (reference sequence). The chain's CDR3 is CTHEEGTYGYTF.

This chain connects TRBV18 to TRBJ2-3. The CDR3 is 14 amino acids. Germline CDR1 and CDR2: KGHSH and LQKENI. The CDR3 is CASSPTSTTDTQYF.

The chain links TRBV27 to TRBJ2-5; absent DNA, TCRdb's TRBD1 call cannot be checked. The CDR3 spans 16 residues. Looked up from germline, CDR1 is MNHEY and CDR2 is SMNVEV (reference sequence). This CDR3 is CASSLNPDRGRETQYF.

The CDR3: CASSPVSWGAIKNIQYF. V gene TRBV7-9 combines with J gene TRBJ2-4. The CDR3 covers 17 residues. Germline V gene data show CDR1 as SEHNR and CDR2 as FQNEAQ (reference sequence).

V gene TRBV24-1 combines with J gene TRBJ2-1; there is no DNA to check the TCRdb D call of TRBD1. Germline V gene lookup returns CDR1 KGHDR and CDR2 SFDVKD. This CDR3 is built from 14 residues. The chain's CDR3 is CATSSRGGYNEQFF.

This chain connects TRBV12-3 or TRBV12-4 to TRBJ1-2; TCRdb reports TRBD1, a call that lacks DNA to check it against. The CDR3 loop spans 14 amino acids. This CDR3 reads CASSSGDSEYGYTF.

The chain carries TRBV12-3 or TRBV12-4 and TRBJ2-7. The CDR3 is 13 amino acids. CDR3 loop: CASRDRGSYEQYF.

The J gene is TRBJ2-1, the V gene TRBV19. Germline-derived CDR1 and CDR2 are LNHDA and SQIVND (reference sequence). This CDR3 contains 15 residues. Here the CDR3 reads CASGLRTSSYNEQFF.

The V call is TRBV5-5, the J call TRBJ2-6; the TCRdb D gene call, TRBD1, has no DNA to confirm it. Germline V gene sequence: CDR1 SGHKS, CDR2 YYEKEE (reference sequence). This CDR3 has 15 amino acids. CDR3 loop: CASSLRVSGANVLTF. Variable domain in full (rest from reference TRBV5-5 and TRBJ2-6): DAGVTQSPTHLIKTRGQQVTLRCSPISGHKSVSWYQQVLGQGPQFIFQYYEKEERGRGNFPDRFSARQFPNYSSELNVNALLLGDSALYLCASSLRVSGANVLTFGAGSRLTVL.